The 5 T cell receptor beta chains reported below all come from one sample, sequenced in a study of cytomegalovirus exposure and HLA in healthy donors. With 60 Vbeta and 13 Jbeta primers, the PCR was carried out. Clones were sequenced by immunoSEQ multiplex PCR, and TCRdb holds only the in-frame ones, with some missing. The data contain roughly 200,000 clones, roughly 80% of them singletons. The sample comprised PBMCs. These receptors were collected from a man aged 25 to 45 in good health and CMV-seronegative.

As DNA, the CDR3 is TGCGCCAGCAGCCCCAGGGGATCCAGCGCCTACGAGCAGTACTTC. It yields the protein CASSPRGSSAYEQYF. The genes are TRBV4-1 and TRBJ2-7; D might be TRBD1 (6 bases). V gave up 4 bases and J gave up 2 bases, with 15 bases separating them. Per germline, CDR1 MGHRA and CDR2 YSYEKL. The CDR3 spans 15 residues.

The chain links TRBV6-6 to TRBJ2-5; 9 nucleotides agree with TRBD1. CDR1 is MNHNY and CDR2 is SVGAGI in the germline V gene (reference sequence). The CDR3 runs to 16 residues. Losses at the gene ends were 1 base for V and 5 bases for J; bases not matched to a gene: 8. As DNA, the CDR3 is TGTGCCAGCAGTTACTGGGACAGGGCCACTAGTGAGACCCAGTACTTC. It translates to CASSYWDRATSETQYF.

The CDR3 sequence is CARSLEASSYNSPLHF. CDR3 bases: TGTGCCAGAAGCTTGGAGGCTAGCTCCTATAATTCACCCCTCCACTTT. This chain joins TRBV5-3 and TRBJ1-6; D is uncertain. TRBV5-3 is labeled an ORF, and its function is uncertain. CDR3 length: 16 amino acids. The germline V and J ends were trimmed by 0 bases and 0 bases, with 7 bases remaining between them.

The rearrangement joins TRBV5-6 to TRBJ2-5; D gene ambiguous. The J call may be wrong; the DNA end is better matched by TRBJ2-7. The CDR3 covers 13 residues. Germline CDR1 SGHDT, CDR2 YYEEEE. As DNA, the CDR3 is TGTGCCAGCAGCTTCTGGTTCTCCTACGAGCAGTACTTC. It is translated as CASSFWFSYEQYF.

The chain combines TRBV5-1 with TRBJ1-1; TRBD1 is a possible D gene (5 bases). With 2 bases removed from V and 0 bases from J, the gap between germline ends came to 14 bases. Germline loops: CDR1 SGHRS, CDR2 YFSETQ. The CDR3 contains 16 residues. This CDR3 reads CASSFSRTSMNTEAFF. The CDR3 nucleotides are TGCGCCAGCAGCTTTTCAAGGACAAGCATGAACACTGAAGCTTTCTTT.